These 5 T cell receptor beta chains were all obtained from the same sample, sequenced in a study of blood T cell repertoires in COVID-19. Produced via immunoSEQ multiplex PCR; TCRdb's table is partial and in-frame only. The sample lists fewer than 85,000 clones; roughly 80% were seen once. Sequenced material: peripheral blood. These receptors all come from an elderly woman with active or convalescent COVID-19.

The chain has TRBV5-8 and TRBJ2-5, with D possibly matching TRBD1 (6 bases). Germline V gene sequence: CDR1 SGHTS, CDR2 YDEGEE. The CDR3 consists of 17 residues. Deletions cut 0 bases from V and 1 base from J, with 16 bases between. CDR3 sequence (DNA): TGTGCCAGCAGCTTGGGTCTGACAGGAGCTTTCCAAGAGACCCAGTACTTC. It translates to CASSLGLTGAFQETQYF.

A single count supports this clone. The rearrangement joins TRBV27 to TRBJ2-1; 7 bases agree with TRBD2. CDR3 size: 15 residues. Germline CDR1 is MNHEY and CDR2 is SMNVEV (reference sequence). V lost 2 bases to trimming and J lost 0 bases; unmatched junction nucleotides: 1. The CDR3 loop is CASSLRGSSYNEQFF. The CDR3 region has the DNA TGTGCCAGCAGTTTACGCGGGAGCTCCTACAATGAGCAGTTCTTC.

The chain recombines TRBV4-1 with TRBJ2-4; TRBD1 matches 10 bases. This CDR3 is built from 18 residues. V gave up 0 bases and J gave up 0 bases; unmatched junction bases: 5. Germline V gene sequence: CDR1 MGHRA, CDR2 YSYEKL. The CDR3 region has the DNA TGCGCCAGCAGCCAAGATCGGGGACAGGGGTTAGCCAAAAACATTCAGTACTTC. Translated, it gives CASSQDRGQGLAKNIQYF.

The chain links TRBV28 to TRBJ2-6; D unresolved. Trimming cost V 3 bases and J 0 bases, with 6 bases left between them. Germline CDR1 MDHEN, CDR2 SYDVKM. The CDR3 length is 15 residues. CDR3 bases: TGTGCCAGCAGTTTCGACAACTCTGGGGCCAACGTCCTGACTTTC. Its protein product is CASSFDNSGANVLTF. The whole variable domain, remainder taken from reference TRBV28 and TRBJ2-6, is DVKVTQSSRYLVKRTGEKVFLECVQDMDHENMFWYRQDPGLGLRLIYFSYDVKMKEKGDIPEGYSVSREKKERFSLILESASTNQTSMYLCASSFDNSGANVLTFGAGSRLTVL.

The chain carries TRBV5-1 and TRBJ2-1; TRBD2 aligns across 7 bases. Per the germline V gene, CDR1 is SGHRS and CDR2 is YFSETQ. The V and J ends lost 2 bases and 7 bases, in that order; junction bases with no gene match: 18. The CDR3 has 18 amino acids. The CDR3 sequence: CASSFYPQGREGLNEQFF. Written as DNA, the CDR3 is TGCGCCAGCAGCTTTTACCCCCAAGGGAGGGAGGGCCTGAATGAGCAGTTCTTC.